Below, 3 T cell receptor beta chains from the same sample are listed, as sequenced in a study of T-cell reconstitution after alpha-beta-depleted transplantation in children. Unique molecular identifiers were incorporated during preparation of the TCRbeta library. TCRdb re-called the PCR reads through MiXCR, storing one row per CDR3 protein. The sample shows hundreds of thousands of distinct CDR3 sequences, approximately 17% of them seen only once. The sample here was PBMCs, mostly from graft donor cells, taken 360 days after TCRalphabeta/CD19-depleted stem cell transplant. These receptors originate from a male patient under 10 years old who had a stem cell transplant for acute lymphoblastic leukemia, so the T cells may come from the graft donor.

The chain is built from TRBV6-2 or TRBV6-3 and TRBJ2-1; D unresolved. This CDR3 comprises 11 residues. Trimming left V 7 bases short and J 10 bases short, with 11 bases between. Germline CDR1 is MNHEY and CDR2 is SVGEGT. The CDR3 DNA sequence: TGTGCCAGCACCAAAGGAGTCGAGCAGTTCTTC. It is translated as CASTKGVEQFF.

The gene calls are TRBV4-2 and TRBJ2-5, with 9 bases identical to TRBD2. CDR3 length: 18 residues. The germline gives CDR1 LGHNA, CDR2 YNFKEQ. V was pared by 2 bases and J by 2 bases, with 12 bases of the junction left unmatched. The CDR3 DNA sequence: TGTGCCAGCAGCCAACGTACTCGGTCTAGCGGGGAACAAGAGACCCAGTACTTC. This gives the protein CASSQRTRSSGEQETQYF.

As regards this clonotype: Lacking the conserved final phenylalanine or tryptophan, this CDR3 likely reflects a read error. The V gene is TRBV4-2, the J gene TRBJ2-1; the match to TRBD2 covers 12 bases. The CDR3 extends over 17 amino acids. The germline V gene has CDR1 LGHNA and CDR2 YNFKEQ. V lost 1 base to trimming and J lost 1 base; unmatched junction nucleotides: 2. The CDR3 DNA follows: TGTGCCAGCAGCCAAGGGACTAGCGGGGTTTCCTACAATGAGCAGTTCTGC. Translated, it gives CASSQGTSGVSYNEQFC.